This TCR beta chain was profiled in a study of blood T cell repertoires in COVID-19. Overall study context: The United States, Italy and Spain provided the acute and convalescent COVID-19 samples. PBMCs, B-cell-depleted T cells, or T cells provided the cDNA or gDNA that made up the material.

In germline, CDR1 is LNHDA, CDR2 SQIVND (reference sequence). The CDR3 is 15 residues long. Trimming removed 3 bases from V and 6 bases from J, with 14 bases in between. In the authors' methods: From reference gene primer amplification, estimates of nucleated cell counts were derived. Only in-frame clones appear in the TCRdb table, and some are missing; sequencing was by immunoSEQ multiplex PCR. D and trimming come from the DNA, and the V and J calls and clone size come from that table. The repertoire consists of 45,000 to 65,000 clones, with 87% occurring once and the leading ten covering around 10%.

The sequence was collected from a human donor with acute or convalescent COVID-19. The donor label of this sample is uncertain. The chain uses TRBV19 and TRBJ2-2, with D hard to call. The sequenced sample was peripheral blood. The CDR3 DNA sequence: TGTGCCAGTAGTATTCAGGAAAGTCGATCCGGGGAGCTGTTTTTT. Translating it yields CASSIQESRSGELFF.